The 18 T cell receptor beta chains below come from one sample, sequenced in a study of cytomegalovirus exposure and HLA in healthy donors. A multiplex PCR was run with 60 Vbeta primers and 13 Jbeta primers. TCRdb's table, derived via immunoSEQ multiplex PCR, lists solely in-frame clones and lacks some. Among some 150,000 clones, over 60% were seen once, and the ten largest hold under 3.5%. Sequenced material: PBMCs. The receptors here all came from a woman in her 30s in good health and CMV-seronegative.

This clone was counted between two and nine times. The chain has TRBV28 and TRBJ2-6, with D possibly TRBD1 on 6 matching bases. This CDR3 has 15 residues. V lost 5 bases and J 12 bases, leaving 20 bases between the germline ends. Per the germline V gene, CDR1 is MDHEN and CDR2 is SYDVKM. The CDR3 nucleotides are TGTGCCAGCAGTCCACCTAAACAGGGCGGGCGCGTCCTGACTTTC. This encodes CASSPPKQGGRVLTF.

The J gene is TRBJ1-1, the V gene TRBV6-1; 8 bases align to TRBD1. This CDR3 region has 15 residues. Looked up from germline, CDR1 is MNHNS and CDR2 is SASEGT. The J segment lost 1 base and the V segment lost 7 bases, leaving 8 bases of the junction unmatched. The CDR3 reads CASTPRQGQNTEAFF. CDR3 DNA sequence: TGTGCCAGCACCCCGCGACAGGGGCAGAACACTGAAGCTTTCTTT.

Comments on this clone: Within the sample, other DNA sequences also encode this same CDR3. The genes are TRBV21-1 and TRBJ1-2; the D call in the table, TRBD1, was not verified against the DNA. TRBV21-1 is annotated as a pseudogene. This CDR3 has 16 residues. The CDR3 sequence is CASRTTGGVQRYGYTF. CDR3 sequence (DNA): TGTGCCAGCAGAACGACAGGGGGGGTACAGCGGTATGGCTACACCTTC.

The chain links TRBV18 to TRBJ2-3; D is uncertain. The V and J ends lost 6 bases and 2 bases respectively, with 6 bases between them. From germline, CDR1 is KGHSH and CDR2 LQKENI. There are 12 residues in the CDR3. The CDR3 protein is CASSQLTDTQYF. The CDR3 DNA reads TGTGCCAGCTCCCAACTCACAGATACGCAGTATTTT.

This sequence joins TRBV19 and TRBJ1-2; 8 bases line up with TRBD1. There are 15 residues in the CDR3. CDR1 is LNHDA and CDR2 is SQIVND in the germline V gene (reference sequence). The V gene end was trimmed by 2 bases and the J gene end by 3 bases; junction bases not matched to a gene: 5. The CDR3 protein is CASSIPGQGDYGYTF. The CDR3, as DNA: TGTGCCAGTAGTATACCTGGACAGGGTGACTATGGCTACACCTTC.

The chain has TRBV4-1 and TRBJ2-7, with TRBD2 matching over 7 bases. CDR1 and CDR2 (germline): MGHRA, YSYEKL. Germline trimming cut 3 bases from V and 3 bases from J; bases unmatched to any gene: 8. The CDR3 spans 15 residues. Here the CDR3 reads CASSHLLAEDYEQYF. DNA for the CDR3: TGCGCCAGCAGCCACCTCCTAGCGGAAGACTACGAGCAGTACTTC.

This rearrangement joins TRBV2 to TRBJ1-1, with D possibly being TRBD1 (5 bases). CDR3 size: 13 residues. Germline CDR1 reads SNHLY; CDR2 reads FYNNEI. V gave up 8 bases and J gave up 2 bases, with 12 bases separating them. The CDR3 loop reads CASGGGKNTEAFF. The CDR3 DNA follows: TGTGCCAGCGGGGGAGGGAAAAACACTGAAGCTTTCTTT. Full variable domain (rest looked up from reference TRBV2 and TRBJ1-1): EPEVTQTPSHQVTQMGQEVILRCVPISNHLYFYWYRQILGQKVEFLVSFYNNEISEKSEIFDDQFSVERPDGSNFTLKIRSTKLEDSAMYFCASGGGKNTEAFFGQGTRLTVV.

This clone is a singleton in its sample. V usage is TRBV7-6 and J usage is TRBJ1-5; unclear D gene. Germline V gives CDR1 SGHVS, CDR2 FNYEAQ. The V end lost 1 base, the J end lost 5 bases, and 15 bases lay between the germline ends. This CDR3 has 16 amino acids. CDR3 DNA sequence: TGTGCCAGCAGCTTAGAAATCGCAGGCAACGATCAGCCCCAGCATTTT. As protein: CASSLEIAGNDQPQHF.

The chain combines TRBV7-2 with TRBJ2-1; D might be TRBD2 (5 bases). The CDR3 contains 15 residues. Germline-derived CDR1 and CDR2 are SGHTA and FQGNSA. Trimming took 0 bases from V and 2 from J, leaving 8 bases between them. CDR3 in DNA: TGTGCCAGCAGCTTAGCGGGTAGCGCCTACAATGAGCAGTTCTTC. Amino acid sequence: CASSLAGSAYNEQFF.

The chain uses TRBV5-1 and TRBJ2-5; D is possibly TRBD1 (6 bases). TRBJ2-7 explains the end of the DNA better; the J call may be wrong. Per germline, CDR1 SGHRS and CDR2 YFSETQ. The length of the CDR3 is 19 residues. CDR3 residues: CASSYETPSIKGHRYEQYF. CDR3 in DNA: TGCGCCAGCAGCTACGAAACTCCCTCGATTAAGGGACACCGATACGAGCAGTACTTC.

The V call is TRBV7-9, the J call TRBJ2-5, with 8 bases lining up with TRBD1. The germline CDR1 and CDR2 sequences are SEHNR and FQNEAQ (reference sequence). V was clipped by 3 bases and J by 4 bases; unmatched bases: 4. The CDR3 runs to 14 residues. This CDR3 is CASSFSTGAETQYF. In DNA form, the CDR3 reads TGTGCCAGCAGCTTTTCGACAGGGGCAGAGACCCAGTACTTC.

V and J are TRBV7-7 and TRBJ1-4, with D unresolved. The germline V and J ends were trimmed by 10 bases and 0 bases, with 15 bases remaining between them. The CDR3 is 15 residues long. Germline V gene lookup returns CDR1 SSHAT and CDR2 FNYEAQ (reference sequence). The CDR3 nucleotides read TGTGCCACAAAAAAGGGAGATGCAACTAATGAAAAACTGTTTTTT. The encoded protein is CATKKGDATNEKLFF. The full variable domain, its missing parts supplied by reference TRBV7-7 and TRBJ1-4, is GAGVSQSPRYKVTKRGQDVTLRCDPISSHATLYWYQQALGQGPEFLTYFNYEAQPDKSGLPSDRFSAERPEGSISTLTIQRTEQRDSAMYRCATKKGDATNEKLFFGSGTQLSVL.

V usage is TRBV5-4 and J usage is TRBJ2-5, with D possibly TRBD1 on 5 matching bases. V was shortened by 0 bases and J by 4 bases, with 13 bases between the two germline ends. CDR1 SGHNT and CDR2 YYREEE come from the germline V gene (reference sequence). There are 15 residues in the CDR3. This CDR3 reads CASSLDLGPGETQYF. Written as DNA, the CDR3 is TGTGCCAGCAGCTTGGATCTGGGGCCCGGAGAGACCCAGTACTTC.

The rearrangement joins TRBV28 to TRBJ2-1, with 8 bases matching TRBD1. V shed 5 bases, J shed 9 bases, and the junction held 0 bases outside the gene matches. This CDR3 is built from 11 residues. In germline, CDR1 is MDHEN, CDR2 SYDVKM. The CDR3 protein is CASSDRGEQFF. The CDR3 region has the DNA TGTGCCAGCAGTGACAGGGGTGAGCAGTTCTTC. Complete variable domain (other parts from reference TRBV28 and TRBJ2-1): DVKVTQSSRYLVKRTGEKVFLECVQDMDHENMFWYRQDPGLGLRLIYFSYDVKMKEKGDIPEGYSVSREKKERFSLILESASTNQTSMYLCASSDRGEQFFGPGTRLTVL.

V usage is TRBV2 and J usage is TRBJ2-5; 14 nucleotides align to TRBD2. The CDR3 runs to 16 residues. With 6 bases clipped from V and 3 bases from J, the junction kept 6 bases outside the gene matches. Germline V CDR1 and CDR2: SNHLY, FYNNEI. The CDR3 here is CASSVPTSGGEETQYF. The DNA for the CDR3 is TGTGCCAGCAGCGTTCCGACTAGCGGGGGGGAAGAGACCCAGTACTTC.

This rearrangement joins TRBV7-9 to TRBJ1-6; 8 bases fit TRBD1. The length of the CDR3 is 14 residues. With V trimmed by 4 bases and J by 5 bases, 1 base remained unmatched. Germline-derived CDR1 and CDR2 are SEHNR and FQNEAQ (reference sequence). CDR3 bases: TGTGCCAGCAGCTCGACAGGGGATAATTCACCCCTCCACTTT. Translated: CASSSTGDNSPLHF.

This rearrangement joins TRBV19 to TRBJ1-3; D gene uncertain. V shed 1 base and J shed 2 bases, with 12 bases lying between them. The CDR3 loop spans 16 amino acids. Germline assignment: CDR1 LNHDA and CDR2 SQIVND (reference sequence). The CDR3 region is CASSIVPGGTGNTIYF. The CDR3, as DNA: TGTGCCAGTAGTATAGTCCCAGGAGGGACTGGAAACACCATATATTTT.

The chain is built from TRBV15 and TRBJ2-3; TRBD2 agrees at 8 bases. V was pared by 1 base and J by 1 base, with 4 bases of the junction left unmatched. This CDR3 is 16 amino acids long. Germline CDR1 reads LNHNV; CDR2 reads YYDKDF (reference sequence). Here the CDR3 DNA reads TGTGCCACCAGCAGAGCCCCAGCGGGGGGCACAGATACGCAGTATTTT. Translating it yields CATSRAPAGGTDTQYF.